This TCR beta chain was observed in a study of T cell responses to AZD1222 COVID-19 vaccine. Whole-study findings and limits: Spike-wide coverage was observed for vaccine-associated CD4 TCRs, with dominant responses at 160-218 and 743-854. Reports indicate that nearly half of spike-specific TCRs are directed at unmutated variant regions.

The protocol was immunoSEQ multiplex PCR, while the TCRdb copy is restricted to in-frame clones and leaves out a portion. The sample yields about 100,000 clones, about nine tenths seen once. As for this clone: Its matching antigen is unknown.

This sequence was found in an adult in good health. The input for sequencing was peripheral blood, taken on day 0 of AZD1222 vaccination.

CDR3 nucleotide sequence: TGTGCCAGCAGCCAAGCGAGGGATAATGAAAAACTGTTTTTT. Its protein is CASSQARDNEKLFF. The gene calls are TRBV3-1 (or the pseudogene TRBV3-2) and TRBJ1-4; the D is unclear. Deletions cut 1 base from V and 4 bases from J, with 7 bases between. In germline, CDR1 is LGHDT, CDR2 YNNKEL (reference sequence). The CDR3 consists of 14 residues.